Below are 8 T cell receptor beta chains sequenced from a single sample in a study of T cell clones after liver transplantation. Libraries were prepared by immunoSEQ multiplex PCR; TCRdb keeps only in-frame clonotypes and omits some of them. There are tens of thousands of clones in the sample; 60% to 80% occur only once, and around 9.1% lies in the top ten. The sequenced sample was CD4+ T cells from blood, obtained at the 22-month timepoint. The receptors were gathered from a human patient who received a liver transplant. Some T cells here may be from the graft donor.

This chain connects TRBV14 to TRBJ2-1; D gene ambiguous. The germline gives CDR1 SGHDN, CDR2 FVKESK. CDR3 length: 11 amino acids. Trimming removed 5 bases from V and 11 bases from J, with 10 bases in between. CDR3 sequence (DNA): TGTGCCAGCAGCTCGGGCCCTAAGCAGTTCTTC. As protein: CASSSGPKQFF.

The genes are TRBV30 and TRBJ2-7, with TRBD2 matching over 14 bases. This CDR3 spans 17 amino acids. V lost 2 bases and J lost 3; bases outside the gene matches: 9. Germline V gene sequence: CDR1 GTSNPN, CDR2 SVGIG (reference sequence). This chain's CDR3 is CAWSMTGLAGVGYEQYF. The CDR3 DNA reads TGTGCCTGGAGTATGACGGGACTAGCGGGGGTGGGCTACGAGCAGTACTTC.

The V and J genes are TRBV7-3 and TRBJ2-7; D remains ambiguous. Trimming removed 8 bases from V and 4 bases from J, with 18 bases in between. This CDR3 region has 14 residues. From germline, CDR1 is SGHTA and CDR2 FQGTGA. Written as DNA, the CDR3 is TGTGCCAGCCCGGGCGAGATGAGGATATACGAGCAGTACTTC. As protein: CASPGEMRIYEQYF. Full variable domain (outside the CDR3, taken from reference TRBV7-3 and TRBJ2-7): GAGVSQTPSNKVTEKGKYVELRCDPISGHTALYWYRQSLGQGPEFLIYFQGTGAADDSGLPNDRFFAVRPEGSVSTLKIQRTERGDSAVYLCASPGEMRIYEQYFGPGTRLTVT.

The CDR3 DNA follows: TGCAGCGTCGACCCGGGACAGGGCACCTACGAGCAGTACTTC. This encodes CSVDPGQGTYEQYF. The rearrangement links TRBV29-1 to TRBJ2-7, with 9 bases that match TRBD1. The CDR3 has 14 residues. J was trimmed by 2 bases and V by 6 bases; bases with no gene match: 8. In germline, CDR1 is SQVTM, CDR2 ANQGSEA.

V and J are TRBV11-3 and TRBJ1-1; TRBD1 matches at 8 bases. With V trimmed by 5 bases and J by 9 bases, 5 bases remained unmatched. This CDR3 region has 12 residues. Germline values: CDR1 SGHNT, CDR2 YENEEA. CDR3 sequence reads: CASSPRTGQAFF. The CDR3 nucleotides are TGTGCCAGCAGCCCGAGGACAGGGCAAGCTTTCTTT.

CDR3 sequence (DNA): TGTGCCAGCAGCGTTACGGTCGCAACTAATGAAAAACTGTTTTTT. Amino acids: CASSVTVATNEKLFF. The gene calls are TRBV9 and TRBJ1-4; D gene unclear. Trimming pared 2 bases from V and 0 bases from J, leaving 8 bases between. CDR1 SGDLS and CDR2 YYNGEE come from the germline V gene. This CDR3 contains 15 residues.

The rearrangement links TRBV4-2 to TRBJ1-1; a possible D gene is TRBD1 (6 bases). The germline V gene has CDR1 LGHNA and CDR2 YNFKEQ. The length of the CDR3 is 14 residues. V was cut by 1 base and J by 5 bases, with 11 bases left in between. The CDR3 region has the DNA TGTGCCAGCAGCCAAGGTCAGGGGAGGACTGAAGCTTTCTTT. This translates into CASSQGQGRTEAFF.

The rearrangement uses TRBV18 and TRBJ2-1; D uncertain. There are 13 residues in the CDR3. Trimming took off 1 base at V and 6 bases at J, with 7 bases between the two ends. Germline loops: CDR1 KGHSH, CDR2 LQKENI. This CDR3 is CASSPLMGNEQFF. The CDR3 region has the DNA TGTGCCAGCTCACCACTAATGGGCAATGAGCAGTTCTTC. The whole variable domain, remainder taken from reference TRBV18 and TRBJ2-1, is NAGVMQNPRHLVRRRGQEARLRCSPMKGHSHVYWYRQLPEEGLKFMVYLQKENIIDESGMPKERFSAEFPKEGPSILRIQQVVRGDSAAYFCASSPLMGNEQFFGPGTRLTVL.